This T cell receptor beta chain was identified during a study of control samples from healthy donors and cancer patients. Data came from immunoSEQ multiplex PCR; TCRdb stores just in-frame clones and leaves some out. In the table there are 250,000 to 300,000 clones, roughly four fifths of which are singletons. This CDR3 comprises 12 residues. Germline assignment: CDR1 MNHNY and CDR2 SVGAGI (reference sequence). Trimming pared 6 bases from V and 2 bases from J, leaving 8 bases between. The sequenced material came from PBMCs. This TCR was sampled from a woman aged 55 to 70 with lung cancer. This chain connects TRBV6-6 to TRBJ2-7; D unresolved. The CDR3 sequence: CASRDEPYEQYF. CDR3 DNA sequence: TGTGCCAGCAGGGATGAACCCTACGAGCAGTACTTC.